This is a list of T cell receptor beta chains from one sample in a study of blood T cell repertoires in COVID-19. Measured with immunoSEQ multiplex PCR; TCRdb has only the in-frame clones, and not every one. The data show fewer than 500,000 clones, about 89% seen once. The sequenced sample consisted of PBMCs or T cells enriched from blood (not recorded which). The receptors stem from a man in his thirties or forties who had recovered from COVID-19. Both conserved end residues are part of each CDR3. Each record gives: J gene, D gene, clone size, V gene, CDR3 DNA, CDR3 protein. D genes are given only for firm matches. Rows give clone size only sometimes, using once, few, many, or a class for an expanded clone.

TRBJ1-3 TRBD1 - TRBV5-1 TGCGCCAGCACCGAGACAGGGTCTGGAAACACCATATATTTT CASTETGSGNTIYF
TRBJ1-3 - - TRBV5-1 TGCGCCAGCAGCTACGAGGGATCTGGCGGAAACACCATATATTTT CASSYEGSGGNTIYF
TRBJ2-7 TRBD1 - TRBV19 TGTGCCAGTAGTACGGACAGGGGATTCGGGCAGTACTTC CASSTDRGFGQYF
TRBJ1-1 - - TRBV7-8 TGTGCCAGCAGCCGTCTCACTGAAGCTTTCTTT CASSRLTEAFF
TRBJ1-2 - - TRBV12-3/TRBV12-4 TGTGCCAGCAGTAACGACAGGCCCTATGGCTACACCTTC CASSNDRPYGYTF
TRBJ1-2 TRBD1 few TRBV19 TGTGCCAGTAGATTTCCACAGGGGGAGGCTAACTATGGCTACACCTTC CASRFPQGEANYGYTF
TRBJ1-6 TRBD1 - TRBV5-1 TGCGCCAGCAGCCTGGGGGGACAGGGAAGTTCACCCCTCCACTTT CASSLGGQGSSPLHF
TRBJ2-1 TRBD2 - TRBV6-2/TRBV6-3 TGTGCCAGCAGTTACCTCCGGGGGGGCCGTGGTGAGCAGTTCTTC CASSYLRGGRGEQFF
TRBJ2-3 - once TRBV7-6 TGTGCCAGCAGCTTAGGGTCGCGTATTAGCACAGATACGCAGTATTTT CASSLGSRISTDTQYF
TRBJ1-6 - - TRBV19 TGTGCCAGTAGTATACGCCAAGTCCCAGGGGACAATTCACCCCTCCACTTT CASSIRQVPGDNSPLHF
TRBJ1-6 TRBD1 - TRBV13 TGTGCCAGCACCCTCACCGTAGACAGGGTCCCCCTTTCAAATTCACCCCTCCACTTT CASTLTVDRVPLSNSPLHF
TRBJ1-2 TRBD1 - TRBV6-1 TGTGCCAGCAGTGAACCTGGACAGGGGGCAGGGAAAGGCTACACCTTC CASSEPGQGAGKGYTF
TRBJ2-5 TRBD1 - TRBV5-6 TGTGCCAGCAGCTACCGAGGGACAGAAGAGACCCAGTACTTC CASSYRGTEETQYF
TRBJ1-1 TRBD1 - TRBV10-3 TGTGCCATCAGTGAGCTTGACAGGGACACTGAAGCTTTCTTT CAISELDRDTEAFF
TRBJ2-1 - - TRBV9 TGTGCCAGCAGCACCTCAAGAAGACACTTAGACAATGAGCAGTTCTTC CASSTSRRHLDNEQFF
TRBJ1-6 TRBD1 once TRBV6-1 TGTGCCAGCAGTGGACAGGGGAACGTTATCTATAATTCACCCCTCCACTTT CASSGQGNVIYNSPLHF
TRBJ1-1 - - TRBV6-5 TGTGCCAGCAGCATAATACAGGGAGAAACTGAAGCTTTCTTT CASSIIQGETEAFF
TRBJ2-2 TRBD2 - TRBV4-1 TGCGCCAGCAGCCCATCGGGGGGGGGCGCCGGGGAGCTGTTTTTT CASSPSGGGAGELFF
TRBJ1-1 - - TRBV9 TGTGCCAGCAGCGTAGAATGGGCTAACACTGAAGCTTTCTTT CASSVEWANTEAFF
TRBJ2-5 - once TRBV15 TGTGCCACCAGCGGCTCGGGGGGCGGAGAGACCCAGTACTTC CATSGSGGGETQYF
TRBJ2-3 - - TRBV6-2/TRBV6-3 TGTGCCAGCAGTTCCAGAATGACAGATACGCAGTATTTT CASSSRMTDTQYF
TRBJ1-2 - - TRBV3-1/TRBV3-2 TGTGCCAGCAGCCAAGACGGGACTCCTATCTCGTATGGCTACACCTTC CASSQDGTPISYGYTF
TRBJ1-3 - - TRBV10-3 TGTGCCATCAGTGAAGCGCCAGACTCTGGAAACACCATATATTTT CAISEAPDSGNTIYF
TRBJ1-4 - - TRBV4-1 TGCGCCAGCAGCCAACTACCAGGCCCCAATGAAAAACTGTTTTTT CASSQLPGPNEKLFF
TRBJ1-2 TRBD1 few TRBV9 TGTGCCAGCAGCGCCCGCCGGGACAGGGGATTCTTTGGGGATGGCTACACCTTC CASSARRDRGFFGDGYTF
TRBJ2-7 TRBD1 few TRBV30 TGTGCCTGCCGCGGGACAGGGATTCGTTATCGCGCCTACGAGCAGTACTTC CACRGTGIRYRAYEQYF
TRBJ1-3 - - TRBV19 TGTGCCAGTAGTCCCTACCGGGAAACACGAAACACCATATATTTT CASSPYRETRNTIYF
TRBJ2-3 - - TRBV4-3 TGCGCCAGCAGCCCCACTTACACAGATACGCAGTATTTT CASSPTYTDTQYF
TRBJ2-7 TRBD2 - TRBV29-1 TGCAGCGCTTCCTGGGGGGGTTACGAGCAGTACTTC CSASWGGYEQYF
TRBJ1-3 TRBD1 - TRBV19 TGTGCCAGTAGTCCGGCAGGGGGCACTGGAAACACCATATATTTT CASSPAGGTGNTIYF
TRBJ2-1 - - TRBV5-1 TGCGCCAGCAGCTTAGGCCCGGAGGCCGATGAGCAGTTCTTC CASSLGPEADEQFF
TRBJ1-1 TRBD1 - TRBV6-5 TGTGCCAGCAGTTCAGGGGGCGAAGGGGCTTTCTTT CASSSGGEGAFF
TRBJ2-7 - - TRBV10-3 TGTGCCATCAGATCCGACAGATCAGGCTACGAGCAGTACTTC CAIRSDRSGYEQYF
TRBJ2-7 - - TRBV9 TGTGCCAGCAGCGTAGGACAGGCCAGCTCCTACGAGCAGTACTTC CASSVGQASSYEQYF
TRBJ2-7 - - TRBV3-1/TRBV3-2 TGTGCCAGCAGCCAGATTGCAGTCCCCTCCTACGAGCAGTACTTC CASSQIAVPSYEQYF
TRBJ2-1 TRBD2 once TRBV7-2 TGTGCCAGCAGCCTAAGCGGGGGGATTTACAATGAGCAGTTCTTC CASSLSGGIYNEQFF
TRBJ2-7 - - TRBV4-1 TGCGCCAGCAGCCAAGCAGTCAGATCCTCCAACGAGCAGTACTTC CASSQAVRSSNEQYF
TRBJ1-3 TRBD1 - TRBV5-1 TGCGCCAGCTGGGACAGGGCGTCTGGAAACACCATATATTTT CASWDRASGNTIYF
TRBJ1-1 - - TRBV5-1 TGCGCCAGCAGCTTGTGGGGGGAAGCCAACACTGAAGCTTTCTTT CASSLWGEANTEAFF
TRBJ1-2 - - TRBV12-3/TRBV12-4 TGTGCCAGCAGTTTATTAGGAACAGCTGGCTACACCTTC CASSLLGTAGYTF
TRBJ2-7 - - TRBV29-1 TGCAGCGTTGTGGCAGGGGCGTCGGAGCAGTACTTC CSVVAGASEQYF
TRBJ1-4 - - TRBV3-1/TRBV3-2 TGTGCCAGCAGCCAGGGGGCCATTGATGAAAAACTGTTTTTT CASSQGAIDEKLFF
TRBJ1-3 - - TRBV4-3 TGCGCCAGCAGCCAAACTTTTCCCTCTGGAAACACCATATATTTT CASSQTFPSGNTIYF
TRBJ1-3 - - TRBV6-1 TGTGCCAGCAGTGACCCAGGCTCTGGAAACACCATATATTTT CASSDPGSGNTIYF
TRBJ1-1 - - TRBV6-5 TGTGCCAGCAGTTCCGGGGAAAACACTGAAGCTTTCTTT CASSSGENTEAFF
TRBJ1-5 TRBD1 - TRBV20-1 TGCAGTGCTAGTGGACAAGACAGGGGTAATCAGCCCCAGCATTTT CSASGQDRGNQPQHF
TRBJ1-2 - - TRBV29-1 TGCAGCGTTGAAGATCGCAGGGTCCCTGGCTACACCTTC CSVEDRRVPGYTF
TRBJ2-7 - - TRBV10-3 TGTGCCATCAGTGAGTCGAACAGGGCCTACGAGCAGTACTTC CAISESNRAYEQYF
TRBJ2-7 TRBD1 - TRBV28 TGTGCCAGCAGTTTAGGGACAGGGGCCTCCTACGAGCAGTACTTC CASSLGTGASYEQYF